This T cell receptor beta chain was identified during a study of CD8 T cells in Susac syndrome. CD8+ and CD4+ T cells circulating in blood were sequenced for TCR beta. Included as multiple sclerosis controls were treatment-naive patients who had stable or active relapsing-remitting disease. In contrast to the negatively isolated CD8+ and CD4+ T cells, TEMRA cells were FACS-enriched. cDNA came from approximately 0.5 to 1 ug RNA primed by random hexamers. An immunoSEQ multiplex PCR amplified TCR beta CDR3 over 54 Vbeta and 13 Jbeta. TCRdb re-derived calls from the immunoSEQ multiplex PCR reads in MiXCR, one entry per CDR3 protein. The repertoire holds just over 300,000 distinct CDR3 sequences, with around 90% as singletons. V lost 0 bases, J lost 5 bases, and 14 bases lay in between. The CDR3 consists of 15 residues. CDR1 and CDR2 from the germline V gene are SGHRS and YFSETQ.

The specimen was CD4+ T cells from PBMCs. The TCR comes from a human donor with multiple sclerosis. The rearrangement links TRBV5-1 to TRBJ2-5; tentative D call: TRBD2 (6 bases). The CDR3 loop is CASSLESDAGETQYF. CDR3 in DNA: TGCGCCAGCAGCTTGGAGTCTGACGCGGGGGAGACCCAGTACTTC. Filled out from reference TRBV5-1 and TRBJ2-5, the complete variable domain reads KAGVTQTPRYLIKTRGQQVTLSCSPISGHRSVSWYQQTPGQGLQFLFEYFSETQRNKGNFPGRFSGRQFSNSRSEMNVSTLELGDSALYLCASSLESDAGETQYFGPGTRLLVL.